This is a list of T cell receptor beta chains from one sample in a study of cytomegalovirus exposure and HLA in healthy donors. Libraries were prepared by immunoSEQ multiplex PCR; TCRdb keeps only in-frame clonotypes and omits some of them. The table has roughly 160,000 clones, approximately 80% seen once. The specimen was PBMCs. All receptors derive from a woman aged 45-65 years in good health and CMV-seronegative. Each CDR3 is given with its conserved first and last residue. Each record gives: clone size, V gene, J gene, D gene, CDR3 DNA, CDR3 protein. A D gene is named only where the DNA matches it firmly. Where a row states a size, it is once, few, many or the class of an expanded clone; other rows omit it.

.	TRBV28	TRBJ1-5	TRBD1	TGTGCCAGCAGTTTAATGAAGACAGGGGCTCAGCCCCAGCATTTT	CASSLMKTGAQPQHF
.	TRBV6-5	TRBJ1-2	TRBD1	TGTGCCAGCAGTCCCCGGACAGGGTCTGGCTACACCTTC	CASSPRTGSGYTF
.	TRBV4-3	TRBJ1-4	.	TGCGCCAGCAGCAAGACCTCAGGGGTAACTAATGAAAAACTGTTTTTT	CASSKTSGVTNEKLFF
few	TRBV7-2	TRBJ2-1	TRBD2	TGTGCCAGCAGCTTACGGCTAGCGGGAGGGAATGAGCAGTTCTTC	CASSLRLAGGNEQFF
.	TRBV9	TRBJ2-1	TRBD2	TGTGCCAGCAGCGAGCGGGGGGACCCCTACAATGAGCAGTTCTTC	CASSERGDPYNEQFF
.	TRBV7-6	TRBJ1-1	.	TGTGCCAGCAGCCCTGCGGGTTCGGGTCATGGGGCTTTCTTT	CASSPAGSGHGAFF
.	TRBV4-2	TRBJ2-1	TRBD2	TGTGCCAGCAGCCAAGCTCCGGGACTAGCGGGAGAGCAGTTCTTC	CASSQAPGLAGEQFF
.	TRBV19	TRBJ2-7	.	TGTGCCAGTAGTATCAGGGGTGGATACGAGCAGTACTTC	CASSIRGGYEQYF
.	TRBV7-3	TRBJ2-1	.	TGTGCCAGCAGCTTAAACCCGGAGCCTGTCCGGTTCTTC	CASSLNPEPVRFF
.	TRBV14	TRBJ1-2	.	TGTGCCAGCAGCCAAACAGGACGGAGCTACACCTTC	CASSQTGRSYTF
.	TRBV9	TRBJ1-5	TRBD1	TGTGCCAGCAGCCTTACGACGGGACAGGGGGCCCATAGCAATCAGCCCCAGCATTTT	CASSLTTGQGAHSNQPQHF
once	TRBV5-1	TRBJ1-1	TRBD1	TGCGCCAGCAGCTTAAGGGGACAGGGGGCCCGGAACACTGAAGCTTTCTTT	CASSLRGQGARNTEAFF
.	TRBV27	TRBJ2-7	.	TGTGCCAGCAGTTTATCAAGGCTAGCCTACTCCGAGCAGTACTTC	CASSLSRLAYSEQYF
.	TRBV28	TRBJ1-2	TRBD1	TGTGCCAGCAGGCTCCCGACAGGGATGGGGTATGGCTACACCTTC	CASRLPTGMGYGYTF
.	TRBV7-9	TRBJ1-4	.	TGTGCCAGCAGCTTAAAGGCCTGGACTGCGGGGAGAGAAAAACTGTTTTTT	CASSLKAWTAGREKLFF
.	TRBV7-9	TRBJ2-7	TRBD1	TGTGCCAGCAGCCGGGACAGGGGCACCTACGAGCAGTACTTC	CASSRDRGTYEQYF
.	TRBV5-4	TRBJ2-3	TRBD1	TGTGCCAGCACCAGGACAGGCCTAAGCACAGATACGCAGTATTTT	CASTRTGLSTDTQYF
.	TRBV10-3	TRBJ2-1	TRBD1	TGTGCCACCGCAACCCAGACAGGGTATTACAATGAGCAGTTCTTC	CATATQTGYYNEQFF
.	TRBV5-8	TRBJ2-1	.	TGTGCCAGCGGCTCAGCGACCCCCTACAATGAGCAGTTCTTC	CASGSATPYNEQFF
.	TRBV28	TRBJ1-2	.	TGTGCCAGCAGTTCCGGACAGACCTATGGCTACACCTTC	CASSSGQTYGYTF
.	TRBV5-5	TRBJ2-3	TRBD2	TGTGCCAGCAGACGGGCTAGCGGGGGGGCCGATATCGAGTATTTT	CASRRASGGADIEYF
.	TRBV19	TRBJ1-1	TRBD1	TGTGCCAGTAGACAGGGGGGGGCTGAAGCTTTCTTT	CASRQGGAEAFF
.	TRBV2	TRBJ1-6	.	TGTGCCAGCAGTGAATGGGGCAGGGGCTCTTCACCCCTCCACTTT	CASSEWGRGSSPLHF
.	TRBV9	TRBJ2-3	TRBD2	TGTGCCAGCAGCCTCGGACTAGCGGGAGCTAGCACAGATACGCAGTATTTT	CASSLGLAGASTDTQYF
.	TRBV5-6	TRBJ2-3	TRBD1	TGTGCCAGCAGTAGGGACAGGGGGGGGGATACGCAGTATTTT	CASSRDRGGDTQYF
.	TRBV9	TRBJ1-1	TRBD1	TGTGCCAGCAGCACCGGACAGGGTTCAGGGACTGAAGCTTTCTTT	CASSTGQGSGTEAFF
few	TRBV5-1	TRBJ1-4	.	TGCGCCAGCAGCTTGGAGGGCAGGGGAGAAAAACTGTTTTTT	CASSLEGRGEKLFF
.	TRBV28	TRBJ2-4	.	TGTGCCAGCAGTTTTTGGCAAATTCGCCTAGCCAAAAACATTCAGTACTTC	CASSFWQIRLAKNIQYF
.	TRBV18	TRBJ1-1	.	TGTGCCAGCTCACCACGTGACAGCAGCTTGAACACTGAAGCTTTCTTT	CASSPRDSSLNTEAFF
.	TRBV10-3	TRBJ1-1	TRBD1	TGTGCCATCAGTGATAGGGGACAGCTGAACACTGAAGCTTTCTTT	CAISDRGQLNTEAFF
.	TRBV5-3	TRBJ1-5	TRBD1	TGTGCCAGAAGCCCCCGGGACAGTTCGCCTCAGCCCCAGCATTTT	CARSPRDSSPQPQHF
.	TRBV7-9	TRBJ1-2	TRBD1	TGTGCCAGCAGCCAAGAGGCAGGGGGAACTTATGGCTACACCTTC	CASSQEAGGTYGYTF
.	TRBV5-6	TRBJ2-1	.	TGTGCCAGCAGCCCGGAAGGGGATCACAATGAGCAGTTCTTC	CASSPEGDHNEQFF
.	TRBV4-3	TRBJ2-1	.	TGCGCCAGCAGCCAAGCGCCAGGGCCCCACAATGAGCAGTTCTTC	CASSQAPGPHNEQFF
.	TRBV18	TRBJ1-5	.	TGTGCCAGCTCACCGCAGGGTAGCAATCAGCCCCAGCATTTT	CASSPQGSNQPQHF
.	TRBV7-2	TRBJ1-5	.	TGTGCCAGCAGCCCCCAGATGCAGGGAAGCCAGCCCCAGCATTTT	CASSPQMQGSQPQHF
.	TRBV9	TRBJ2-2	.	TGTGCCAGCAGCGAAGCGGATAGTGGTTCCGGGGAGCTGTTTTTT	CASSEADSGSGELFF